This record covers a single TCR beta chain. In the original workflow: Estimation of nucleated cell counts was performed using reference gene primer amplification. Repertoires were generated with immunoSEQ multiplex PCR, while TCRdb's copy carries only in-frame clones and drops some. That table is the source of V, J and clone size, and D and trimming were worked out from the DNA. The profile shows almost 95,000 clones, 72% of them singletons. CDR1 and CDR2 (germline): KGHSH, LQKENI. V was trimmed by 0 bases and J by 0 bases, leaving 9 bases between them. The CDR3 loop spans 16 amino acids. The data were obtained in a study of blood T cell repertoires in COVID-19. In the study overall: Acute and convalescent COVID-19 specimens originated in the United States, Italy and Spain. PBMCs, B-cell-depleted T cells, or T cells were the source of the cDNA or gDNA that made up the material.

The chain combines TRBV18 with TRBJ1-5, with D maybe TRBD1 (5 bases). Sequencing input: peripheral blood. The source is a woman aged 55-69 years in a cohort sampled during active or convalescent COVID-19. CDR3 region: CASSPPGTASNQPQHF. The CDR3 bases are TGTGCCAGCTCACCACCAGGGACTGCTAGCAATCAGCCCCAGCATTTT.